These 24 T cell receptor beta chains were all obtained from the same sample, sequenced in a study of cytomegalovirus exposure and HLA in healthy donors. Amplification used 60 Vbeta primers and 13 Jbeta primers. Produced via immunoSEQ multiplex PCR; TCRdb's table is partial and in-frame only. This table holds 150,000 to 200,000 clones, 70% to 90% found once. Source material: PBMCs. These receptors were obtained from a man between 18 and 29 years old in good health and CMV-seropositive.

The chain carries TRBV9 and TRBJ2-2; 11 bases agree with TRBD2. The germline gives CDR1 SGDLS, CDR2 YYNGEE. There are 17 residues in the CDR3. Unmatched junction bases numbered 13, after V lost 4 bases and J lost 8 bases. The CDR3 sequence is CASSLSLAGGPGGELFF. The CDR3 DNA sequence: TGTGCCAGCAGCTTGTCCCTAGCGGGGGGCCCCGGGGGGGAGCTGTTTTTT.

This clone has a single count. V gene TRBV5-6 combines with J gene TRBJ2-5, with D perhaps matching TRBD1 (6 bases). V was shortened by 2 bases and J by 6 bases, with 23 bases between the two germline ends. There are 17 residues in the CDR3. Germline CDR1 SGHDT, CDR2 YYEEEE. The CDR3 DNA follows: TGTGCCAGCAGCTTCGGCCGGGGTACAGGGTTGGTACAGACCCAGTACTTC. Its protein product is CASSFGRGTGLVQTQYF.

The genes are TRBV5-1 and TRBJ1-6; 9 bases are a match to TRBD1. Losses at the gene ends were 4 bases for V and 8 bases for J; bases not matched to a gene: 7. This CDR3 comprises 15 residues. CDR1 and CDR2 from the germline V gene are SGHRS and YFSETQ. The CDR3 coding sequence is TGCGCCAGCAGCCCCATTGACAGGGGGGATTCACCCCTCCACTTT. As protein: CASSPIDRGDSPLHF.

The chain uses TRBV7-6 and TRBJ2-5; 8 bases are a match to TRBD1. Germline-derived CDR1 and CDR2 are SGHVS and FNYEAQ. With V trimmed by 4 bases and J by 11 bases, 6 bases remained unmatched. This CDR3 comprises 12 residues. CDR3 in DNA: TGTGCCAGCAGCTCGACGACAGGGGTACAGTACTTC. Protein product: CASSSTTGVQYF.

This sequence joins TRBV7-2 and TRBJ2-5; tentatively, D is TRBD1 (6 bases). Trimming took 2 bases from V and 5 from J, leaving 9 bases between them. This CDR3 comprises 13 residues. The germline gives CDR1 SGHTA, CDR2 FQGNSA. CDR3 protein: CASSLYRAETQYF. The CDR3 DNA reads as TGTGCCAGCAGCTTATACAGGGCTGAGACCCAGTACTTC.

The chain carries TRBV6-5 and TRBJ1-2; D is uncertain. This CDR3 is 13 amino acids long. The ends were cut back, 5 bases at V and 8 bases at J, with 15 bases in the middle. Per germline, CDR1 MNHEY and CDR2 SVGAGI. CDR3 bases: TGTGCCAGCAGTCCCGGGTCTATGGTCGGCTACACCTTC. Translating it yields CASSPGSMVGYTF.

J is TRBJ1-3 and V is TRBV9; D is ambiguous. The CDR3 extends over 14 amino acids. Germline values: CDR1 SGDLS, CDR2 YYNGEE. Trimming removed 0 bases from V and 3 bases from J, with 7 bases in between. CDR3 sequence reads: CASSVDSDGNTIYF. CDR3 in DNA: TGTGCCAGCAGCGTAGACAGTGATGGAAACACCATATATTTT. Full variable domain (outside the CDR3, taken from reference TRBV9 and TRBJ1-3): DSGVTQTPKHLITATGQRVTLRCSPRSGDLSVYWYQQSLDQGLQFLIQYYNGEERAKGNILERFSAQQFPDLHSELNLSSLELGDSALYFCASSVDSDGNTIYFGEGSWLTVV.

In this sample, this clone turned up a few times. The V and J genes are TRBV6-6 and TRBJ1-4; possible D gene TRBD1, 5 bases. The CDR3 is made up of 15 amino acids. Trimming took off 7 bases at V and 0 bases at J, with 12 bases between the two ends. CDR1 is MNHNY and CDR2 is SVGAGI in the germline V gene (reference sequence). The CDR3, as DNA: TGTGCCAGCACCCGGAGGGACTCAACTAATGAAAAACTGTTTTTT. This encodes CASTRRDSTNEKLFF.

V gene TRBV25-1 combines with J gene TRBJ1-3; D not certain. Germline lookup yields CDR1 MGHDK and CDR2 SYGVNS. Trimming pared 7 bases from V and 7 bases from J, leaving 14 bases between. The CDR3 has 13 residues. The CDR3 reads CASMRGGRNTIYF. In nucleotides, the CDR3 is TGTGCCAGCATGCGGGGAGGACGGAACACCATATATTTT.

V usage is TRBV2 and J usage is TRBJ1-4; no firm D call. CDR1 SNHLY and CDR2 FYNNEI come from the germline V gene. CDR3 size: 12 residues. The V and J ends lost 6 bases and 5 bases respectively, with 7 bases between them. In DNA, the CDR3 is TGTGCCAGCAGGTTCGAGAATGAAAAACTGTTTTTT. This codes for CASRFENEKLFF.

This rearrangement joins TRBV7-2 to TRBJ1-2; D gene uncertain. The germline V gene has CDR1 SGHTA and CDR2 FQGNSA. This CDR3 is built from 13 residues. The V and J ends lost 5 bases and 3 bases respectively, with 10 bases between them. CDR3 residues: CASSPGVYYGYTF. CDR3 nucleotides: TGTGCCAGCAGCCCCGGGGTGTACTATGGCTACACCTTC.

The V gene is TRBV5-6, the J gene TRBJ2-7; 8 bases match TRBD2. Trimming at V came to 3 bases and at J to 3 bases, leaving 8 bases not matched to a gene. The length of the CDR3 is 15 residues. CDR1 is SGHDT, CDR2 YYEEEE, per germline. CDR3 DNA sequence: TGTGCCAGCAGCTCTGCGGGGGGCCCCCTCTACGAGCAGTACTTC. The encoded protein is CASSSAGGPLYEQYF.

This clone is a singleton in its sample. The rearrangement uses TRBV5-1 and TRBJ1-2; D gene unclear. Between the trimmed V and J ends, which lost 0 bases and 8 bases, there was a span of 11 bases. The CDR3 consists of 13 residues. Germline-derived CDR1 and CDR2 are SGHRS and YFSETQ. DNA of the CDR3: TGCGCCAGCAGCTTGGTCAGGTTGTGGGGCTACACCTTC. Translation gives CASSLVRLWGYTF.

CDR3 region: CASSLGGAAKNIQYF. CDR3 sequence (DNA): TGTGCCAGCAGCTTAGGCGGGGCGGCCAAAAACATTCAGTACTTC. The V call is TRBV7-2, the J call TRBJ2-4; D is possibly TRBD2 (6 bases). Germline-derived CDR1 and CDR2 are SGHTA and FQGNSA. V lost 1 base, J lost 1 base, and 8 bases lay in between. The CDR3 runs 15 residues.

The chain recombines TRBV7-2 with TRBJ1-6; 8 bases map to TRBD1. Germline assignment: CDR1 SGHTA and CDR2 FQGNSA. The CDR3 consists of 16 residues. J lost 8 bases, V lost 5 bases, and 11 bases had no gene match. The CDR3 region has the DNA TGTGCCAGCAGCCCTCTTAGGGACAGGAGTTATTCACCCCTCCACTTT. Protein sequence: CASSPLRDRSYSPLHF.

This clone was seen a single time. The chain has TRBV5-4 and TRBJ2-1; a weak D match, TRBD2 (7 bases). The CDR3 covers 18 residues. Trimming took 4 bases from V and 1 from J, leaving 21 bases between them. Germline values: CDR1 SGHNT, CDR2 YYREEE (reference sequence). The CDR3 coding sequence is TGTGCCAGCAGCCCCACACCGGGGGGCCTACGTTCCTACAATGAGCAGTTCTTC. Encoded protein: CASSPTPGGLRSYNEQFF.

The J gene is TRBJ1-2, the V gene TRBV6-5, with 7 bases matching TRBD1. The V segment lost 5 bases and the J segment 8 bases; nucleotides outside the gene matches: 8. Germline lookup yields CDR1 MNHEY and CDR2 SVGAGI. CDR3 length: 13 amino acids. The DNA for the CDR3 is TGTGCCAGCAGTGCTAGGGGGCTCGAGGGCTACACCTTC. Translation: CASSARGLEGYTF.

In this sample, this clone turned up a few times. This chain links TRBV19 with TRBJ1-2, with TRBD1 matching over 9 bases. The CDR3 runs to 14 residues. V lost 6 bases to trimming and J lost 3 bases; unmatched junction nucleotides: 5. Germline CDR1 LNHDA, CDR2 SQIVND (reference sequence). The CDR3 sequence: CASRLGQGYYGYTF. The DNA for the CDR3 is TGTGCCAGTAGGCTTGGACAGGGGTACTATGGCTACACCTTC.

On this clone itself: Other nucleotide sequences from this sample produce the same CDR3. The chain combines TRBV6-5 with TRBJ1-1, with D maybe TRBD1 (5 bases). Germline-derived CDR1 and CDR2 are MNHEY and SVGAGI. V was pared by 6 bases and J by 1 base, with 9 bases between. This CDR3 has 13 amino acids. CDR3: CASRQGANTEAFF. CDR3 DNA sequence: TGTGCCAGCAGGCAAGGGGCGAACACTGAAGCTTTCTTT.

The V call is TRBV9, the J call TRBJ2-5, with D possibly TRBD2 on 5 matching bases. Germline-derived CDR1 and CDR2 are SGDLS and YYNGEE. Trimming shortened V by 4 bases and J by 2 bases, and 12 bases separated the two germline ends. The CDR3 extends over 14 amino acids. The CDR3 is CASSISVMQETQYF. The CDR3 DNA follows: TGTGCCAGCAGCATTAGCGTAATGCAAGAGACCCAGTACTTC.

The V call is TRBV6-5, the J call TRBJ2-1; TRBD1 matches 8 bases. CDR3 length: 13 amino acids. Germline CDR1 and CDR2: MNHEY and SVGAGI. V gave up 7 bases and J gave up 8 bases; unmatched junction bases: 7. CDR3 sequence reads: CASIRQGSDEQFF. In DNA, the CDR3 is TGTGCCAGCATACGACAGGGGTCCGATGAGCAGTTCTTC.

The CDR3 DNA sequence: TGTGCCAGCAGTGAAATGGTCAGGGGGCAGCCCCAGCATTTT. It encodes CASSEMVRGQPQHF. V is TRBV6-1 and J is TRBJ1-5; 7 nucleotides align to TRBD1. Germline CDR1 and CDR2: MNHNS and SASEGT. The CDR3 loop spans 14 amino acids. V shed 2 bases, J shed 7 bases, and the junction held 5 bases outside the gene matches.

This clone occurred once. Here the CDR3 reads CAWSGRGGISQPQHF. CDR3 in DNA: TGTGCCTGGAGCGGTAGAGGGGGCATTTCTCAGCCCCAGCATTTT. The V and J genes are TRBV30 and TRBJ1-5; 7 bases line up with TRBD1. J gave up 6 bases and V 3 bases, and 11 bases lay outside the gene matches. Per the germline V gene, CDR1 is GTSNPN and CDR2 is SVGIG (reference sequence). This CDR3 region has 15 residues.

V and J are TRBV5-1 and TRBJ2-7; D is perhaps TRBD2 (5 bases). CDR1 and CDR2 (germline): SGHRS, YFSETQ. The CDR3 has 15 residues. Trimming removed 0 bases from V and 0 bases from J, with 10 bases in between. The CDR3 spells CASSLAGVSSYEQYF. The CDR3 nucleotides read TGCGCCAGCAGCTTGGCCGGGGTATCCTCCTACGAGCAGTACTTC.